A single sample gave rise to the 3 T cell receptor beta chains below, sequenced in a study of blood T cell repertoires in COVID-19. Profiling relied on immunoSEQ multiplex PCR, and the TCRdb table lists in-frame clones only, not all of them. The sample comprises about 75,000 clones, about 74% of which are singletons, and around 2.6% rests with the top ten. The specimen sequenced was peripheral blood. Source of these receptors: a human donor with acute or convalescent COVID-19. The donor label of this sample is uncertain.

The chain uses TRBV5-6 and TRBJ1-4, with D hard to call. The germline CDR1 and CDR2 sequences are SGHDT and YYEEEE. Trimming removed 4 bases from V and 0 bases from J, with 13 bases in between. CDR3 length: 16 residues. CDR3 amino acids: CASSDRKQSTNEKLFF. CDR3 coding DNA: TGTGCCAGCAGCGACCGGAAACAGTCAACTAATGAAAAACTGTTTTTT.

CDR3 amino acids: CASTRGATYEQYF. CDR3 nucleotide sequence: TGTGCCAGCACCCGGGGGGCTACCTACGAGCAGTACTTC. The chain uses TRBV11-1 and TRBJ2-7, with D possibly being TRBD2 (7 bases). The CDR3 contains 13 residues. Trimming removed 7 bases at V and 2 bases at J, with 12 bases between. From germline, CDR1 is SGHAT and CDR2 FQDESV (reference sequence).

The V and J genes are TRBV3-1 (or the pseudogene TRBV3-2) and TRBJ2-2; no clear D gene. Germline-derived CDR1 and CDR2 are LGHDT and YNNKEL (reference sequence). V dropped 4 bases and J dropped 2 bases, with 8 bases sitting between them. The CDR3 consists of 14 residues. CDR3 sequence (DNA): TGTGCCAGCAGCCCGGCAGGAAACACCGGGGAGCTGTTTTTT. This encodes CASSPAGNTGELFF.